A single sample is the source of the 31 T cell receptor beta chains below, sequenced in a study of blood T cell repertoires in COVID-19. This table comes from immunoSEQ multiplex PCR, and its TCRdb copy is limited to in-frame clones, with some not included. The sample gives roughly 230,000 clones, more than 75% of which show up once; more than 6.5% is in the top ten. Sequencing was done on a sample of PBMCs or T cells enriched from blood (not recorded which). The origin of the receptors is a woman aged 50 to 65 who had been exposed to COVID-19.

This chain joins TRBV7-9 and TRBJ2-2; 7 bases fit TRBD2. The length of the CDR3 is 18 residues. Losses at the gene ends were 3 bases for V and 0 bases for J; bases not matched to a gene: 10. Germline V lookup: CDR1 SEHNR, CDR2 FQNEAQ (reference sequence). The CDR3: CASSFIGSGPSNTGELFF. The CDR3 nucleotides read TGTGCCAGCAGCTTCATAGGTAGCGGGCCCTCGAACACCGGGGAGCTGTTTTTT.

The V gene is TRBV7-8, the J gene TRBJ2-7, with TRBD2 identical over 8 bases. CDR3 length: 13 amino acids. Trimming cost V 4 bases and J 3 bases; bases outside gene matches: 2. CDR1 is SGHVS and CDR2 is FQNEAQ in the germline V gene. CDR3 in amino acids: CASSYGTSYEQYF. CDR3 sequence (DNA): TGTGCCAGCAGCTATGGGACTAGCTACGAGCAGTACTTC.

This clone was seen only a few times. The chain joins TRBV28 to TRBJ1-4; a possible D gene is TRBD1 (6 bases). Deletions cut 5 bases from V and 7 bases from J, with 17 bases between. CDR3 length: 15 residues. Germline assignment: CDR1 MDHEN and CDR2 SYDVKM. Here the CDR3 DNA reads TGTGCCAGCAGTCTCTCCAGGGGAAGGAGTGAAAAACTGTTTTTT. Translation: CASSLSRGRSEKLFF.

This rearrangement joins TRBV27 to TRBJ2-7, with 9 bases matching TRBD1. The V gene's germline CDR1 is MNHEY and CDR2 SMNVEV (reference sequence). The CDR3 totals 13 residues. Trimming cost V 6 bases and J 5 bases; bases outside gene matches: 5. The DNA of the CDR3 is TGTGCCAGCAGGGACAGGGGTAGGGACGAGCAGTACTTC. This codes for CASRDRGRDEQYF.

This clone was observed a single time. This chain joins TRBV28 and TRBJ1-1; D is undetermined. Per the germline V gene, CDR1 is MDHEN and CDR2 is SYDVKM. This CDR3 region has 13 residues. Between the trimmed V and J ends, which lost 6 bases and 5 bases, there was a span of 13 bases. CDR3 loop: CASRTSLGTEAFF. The CDR3 DNA follows: TGTGCCAGCAGGACTTCTCTAGGAACTGAAGCTTTCTTT.

The chain uses TRBV25-1 and TRBJ1-6; 8 nucleotides align to TRBD1. The CDR3 has 14 residues. Germline CDR1 and CDR2: MGHDK and SYGVNS. V shed 4 bases and J 7 bases; nucleotides not matched to a gene: 3. The CDR3: CASSVGQGNSPLHF. The CDR3, as DNA: TGTGCCAGCAGTGTAGGACAGGGCAATTCACCCCTCCACTTT. The whole variable domain, filled in from reference TRBV25-1 and TRBJ1-6, reads EADIYQTPRYLVIGTGKKITLECSQTMGHDKMYWYQQDPGMELHLIHYSYGVNSTEKGDLSSESTVSRIRTEHFPLTLESARPSHTSQYLCASSVGQGNSPLHFGNGTRLTVT.

This chain connects TRBV29-1 to TRBJ1-1; possibly TRBD1 for D (5 bases). The CDR3 totals 12 residues. The V and J ends lost 4 bases and 4 bases respectively, with 10 bases between them. The germline V gene has CDR1 SQVTM and CDR2 ANQGSEA. This CDR3 reads CSVGRGPTEAFF. In DNA form, the CDR3 reads TGCAGCGTTGGGAGGGGCCCCACTGAAGCTTTCTTT.

The chain has TRBV15 and TRBJ1-5; no clear D. The CDR3 has 14 residues. The germline gives CDR1 LNHNV, CDR2 YYDKDF (reference sequence). V lost 1 base to trimming and J lost 4 bases, with 8 bases between them. The CDR3 loop reads CATSRGAENQPQHF. CDR3 DNA sequence: TGTGCCACCAGCAGAGGGGCAGAGAATCAGCCCCAGCATTTT.

The table lists this clone with a count of one. V gene TRBV9 combines with J gene TRBJ2-3; 13 bases match TRBD2. Germline V gives CDR1 SGDLS, CDR2 YYNGEE. V was clipped by 3 bases and J by 6 bases; unmatched bases: 10. CDR3 length: 17 amino acids. DNA of the CDR3: TGTGCCAGCAGCGCCCGACTAGCGGGGGGCTCACATGATACGCAGTATTTT. The encoded protein is CASSARLAGGSHDTQYF. The complete variable domain, with remaining parts taken from reference TRBV9 and TRBJ2-3, reads DSGVTQTPKHLITATGQRVTLRCSPRSGDLSVYWYQQSLDQGLQFLIQYYNGEERAKGNILERFSAQQFPDLHSELNLSSLELGDSALYFCASSARLAGGSHDTQYFGPGTRLTVL.

As regards this clone: Other DNA sequences in the same sample also yield this CDR3. The gene calls are TRBV13 and TRBJ2-7; tentative D call: TRBD2 (5 bases). The CDR3 has 13 residues. Germline values: CDR1 PRHDT, CDR2 FYEKMQ (reference sequence). V lost 2 bases, J lost 2 bases, and 7 bases lay in between. CDR3 DNA sequence: TGTGCCAGCAGCTTAACCGGGACCTACGAGCAGTACTTC. Translated: CASSLTGTYEQYF.

This clone came up a few times. The chain uses TRBV19 and TRBJ1-1; 8 bases fit TRBD1. With 1 base clipped from V and 10 bases from J, the junction kept 8 bases outside the gene matches. This CDR3 is built from 14 residues. Germline V gene lookup returns CDR1 LNHDA and CDR2 SQIVND (reference sequence). The CDR3 region is CASSIGQGNDGAFF. CDR3 nucleotide sequence: TGTGCCAGTAGTATAGGACAGGGGAACGACGGAGCTTTCTTT.

The V call is TRBV5-5, the J call TRBJ1-2; weak D call: TRBD1 (6 bases). Germline V gives CDR1 SGHKS, CDR2 YYEKEE (reference sequence). Trimming left V 0 bases short and J 4 bases short, with 16 bases between. This CDR3 region has 16 residues. Written as DNA, the CDR3 is TGTGCCAGCAGCTTGGCCTTTCAGGCAGGGGTCTATGGCTACACCTTC. Translated, it gives CASSLAFQAGVYGYTF.

This clone appeared once. The rearrangement uses TRBV5-4 and TRBJ2-5; weak D call: TRBD1 (5 bases). Germline V gene data show CDR1 as SGHNT and CDR2 as YYREEE (reference sequence). The CDR3 contains 11 residues. The V gene lost 5 bases and the J gene lost 4 bases, with 6 bases spanning the gap. CDR3 nucleotide sequence: TGTGCCAGCAGTAGGGGAGAGACCCAGTACTTC. Protein sequence: CASSRGETQYF.

The chain uses TRBV28 and TRBJ1-4, with no clear D. Trimming stripped 5 bases from V and 2 bases from J, with 12 bases between. Per the germline V gene, CDR1 is MDHEN and CDR2 is SYDVKM. CDR3 length equals 15 residues. The CDR3 DNA sequence: TGTGCCAGCAGTCCAGGCTGGGCGACTAATGAAAAACTGTTTTTT. The encoded protein is CASSPGWATNEKLFF.

The CDR3 DNA reads TGTGCCAGCAGTCCAGGACAGTACCAAGAGACCCAGTACTTC. Translating it yields CASSPGQYQETQYF. The V call is TRBV2, the J call TRBJ2-5; maybe TRBD1 (6 bases). The V end lost 5 bases, the J end lost 0 bases, and 10 bases lay between the germline ends. This CDR3 is built from 14 residues. Germline-derived CDR1 and CDR2 are SNHLY and FYNNEI.

The rearrangement links TRBV3-1 (or the pseudogene TRBV3-2) to TRBJ2-3; no clear D. Germline CDR1 and CDR2: LGHDT and YNNKEL (reference sequence). The CDR3 is 14 residues long. V lost 0 bases and J 1 base, leaving 5 bases between the germline ends. CDR3 nucleotides: TGTGCCAGCAGCCAAGATACTGGCACAGATACGCAGTATTTT. Translating it yields CASSQDTGTDTQYF.

A few counts support this clone. The chain links TRBV24-1 to TRBJ2-1, with 11 nucleotides matching TRBD2. Germline V gives CDR1 KGHDR, CDR2 SFDVKD. The CDR3 totals 17 residues. The ends lost 3 bases at V and 8 bases at J; junction bases unmatched: 11. The CDR3 loop reads CATSDPLAGGPIDEQFF. CDR3 nucleotide sequence: TGTGCCACCAGTGATCCGTTAGCGGGGGGGCCTATCGATGAGCAGTTCTTC.

This chain uses TRBV2 with TRBJ1-3; D call uncertain. The CDR3 consists of 16 residues. Germline CDR1 reads SNHLY; CDR2 reads FYNNEI. Trimming pared 2 bases from V and 0 bases from J, leaving 11 bases between. CDR3 in amino acids: CASSETAGNSGNTIYF. The CDR3 region has the DNA TGTGCCAGCAGTGAAACGGCGGGCAACTCTGGAAACACCATATATTTT.

This clone was detected ten times or more. This chain joins TRBV29-1 and TRBJ2-5, with D maybe TRBD1 (7 bases). The CDR3 has 16 amino acids. CDR1 is SQVTM, CDR2 ANQGSEA, per germline. V shed 4 bases and J shed 2 bases, with 20 bases lying between them. The CDR3 spells CSVVFSRGARQETQYF. In nucleotides, the CDR3 is TGCAGCGTTGTGTTCTCCAGGGGGGCGCGACAAGAGACCCAGTACTTC.

The chain uses TRBV7-3 and TRBJ1-1; 7 bases fit TRBD1. V lost 4 bases to trimming and J lost 1 base; unmatched junction nucleotides: 3. The CDR3 is 14 residues long. CDR1 is SGHTA and CDR2 is FQGTGA in the germline V gene. The CDR3 spells CASSSGTANTEAFF. The DNA for the CDR3 is TGTGCCAGCAGCTCTGGGACAGCGAACACTGAAGCTTTCTTT.

This clone was recorded only once. The chain links TRBV2 to TRBJ1-5, with 7 nucleotides matching TRBD1. J gave up 6 bases and V 5 bases, and 10 bases lay outside the gene matches. The length of the CDR3 is 15 residues. The germline gives CDR1 SNHLY, CDR2 FYNNEI. CDR3: CASSPDREESQPQHF. The DNA of the CDR3 is TGTGCCAGCAGTCCCGACAGGGAGGAGAGTCAGCCCCAGCATTTT.

In the case of this clone: This CDR3 is also generated by other DNA sequences in the sample. This chain connects TRBV5-6 to TRBJ1-1; the match to TRBD1 covers 7 bases. The V segment lost 0 bases and the J segment 0 bases; nucleotides outside the gene matches: 2. Germline assignment: CDR1 SGHDT and CDR2 YYEEEE. The CDR3 is 15 residues long. CDR3 coding DNA: TGTGCCAGCAGCTTGGTGGACAGGATGAACACTGAAGCTTTCTTT. It is translated as CASSLVDRMNTEAFF.

The V call is TRBV30, the J call TRBJ1-1; D perhaps matches TRBD1 (6 bases). V lost 4 bases and J lost 4, with 13 bases in between. The length of the CDR3 is 13 residues. The germline V gene encodes CDR1 GTSNPN and CDR2 SVGIG (reference sequence). The CDR3 sequence: CAWTQGTGTEAFF. In DNA, the CDR3 is TGTGCCTGGACTCAGGGGACGGGCACTGAAGCTTTCTTT.

V usage is TRBV4-1 and J usage is TRBJ1-4, with D perhaps matching TRBD1 (5 bases). Trimming pared 4 bases from V and 6 bases from J, leaving 15 bases between. Germline V gene lookup returns CDR1 MGHRA and CDR2 YSYEKL. There are 15 residues in the CDR3. CDR3 residues: CASSRSSDSYEKLFF. CDR3 nucleotide sequence: TGCGCCAGCAGCCGAAGCTCTGACAGTTATGAAAAACTGTTTTTT.

J is TRBJ1-2 and V is TRBV7-8; possibly TRBD1 for D (5 bases). Trimming took 0 bases from V and 8 from J, leaving 10 bases between them. The CDR3 spans 13 residues. Germline V gives CDR1 SGHVS, CDR2 FQNEAQ. CDR3 sequence (DNA): TGTGCCAGCAGCTTAGCAGGGGCGCGAGGCTACACCTTC. As protein: CASSLAGARGYTF.

The rearrangement links TRBV27 to TRBJ1-1; no reliable D call. The germline V gene has CDR1 MNHEY and CDR2 SMNVEV (reference sequence). The ends were cut back, 6 bases at V and 2 bases at J, with 7 bases in the middle. The CDR3 covers 12 residues. The CDR3 DNA is TGTGCCAGCAGCCAGTATAACACTGAAGCTTTCTTT. It encodes CASSQYNTEAFF.

The rearrangement uses TRBV2 and TRBJ2-3; tentative D call: TRBD2 (5 bases). V was shortened by 2 bases and J by 3 bases, with 12 bases between the two germline ends. Germline CDR1 SNHLY, CDR2 FYNNEI. This CDR3 is 15 amino acids long. The CDR3 DNA follows: TGTGCCAGCAGTGAATTTGCTAGCCATACAGATACGCAGTATTTT. It yields the protein CASSEFASHTDTQYF.

The rearrangement uses TRBV6-5 and TRBJ1-1, with D possibly matching TRBD1 (6 bases). Germline V gene sequence: CDR1 MNHEY, CDR2 SVGAGI. The ends were cut back, 3 bases at V and 10 bases at J, with 21 bases in the middle. CDR3 size: 15 residues. CDR3 amino acids: CASSYQGGMGSVAFF. CDR3 nucleotides: TGTGCCAGCAGTTATCAAGGGGGTATGGGGTCGGTAGCTTTCTTT.

V usage is TRBV5-5 and J usage is TRBJ1-1; perhaps TRBD1 as D (5 bases). The CDR3 runs to 13 residues. Germline CDR1 SGHKS, CDR2 YYEKEE (reference sequence). Trimming removed 2 bases from V and 8 bases from J, with 13 bases in between. CDR3 region: CASSFTDGGEAFF. The CDR3 DNA follows: TGTGCCAGCAGCTTTACAGATGGGGGGGAAGCTTTCTTT.

Only one count was recorded for this clone. This chain connects TRBV5-4 to TRBJ2-1; the match to TRBD2 covers 10 bases. The CDR3 has 15 amino acids. The germline CDR1 and CDR2 sequences are SGHNT and YYREEE (reference sequence). V shed 2 bases, J shed 7 bases, and the junction held 6 bases outside the gene matches. The CDR3 nucleotides read TGTGCCAGCAGCTTACAGCGGGGGGGTCCGAATGAGCAGTTCTTC. Encoded protein: CASSLQRGGPNEQFF.

The CDR3 sequence is CASSLSLGSSGANVLTF. The CDR3, as DNA: TGTGCCAGCAGCCTATCTCTGGGCAGCTCTGGGGCCAACGTCCTGACTTTC. V and J are TRBV7-2 and TRBJ2-6, with D unclear. With 5 bases removed from V and 0 bases from J, the gap between germline ends came to 14 bases. Looked up from germline, CDR1 is SGHTA and CDR2 is FQGNSA. The CDR3 totals 17 residues.